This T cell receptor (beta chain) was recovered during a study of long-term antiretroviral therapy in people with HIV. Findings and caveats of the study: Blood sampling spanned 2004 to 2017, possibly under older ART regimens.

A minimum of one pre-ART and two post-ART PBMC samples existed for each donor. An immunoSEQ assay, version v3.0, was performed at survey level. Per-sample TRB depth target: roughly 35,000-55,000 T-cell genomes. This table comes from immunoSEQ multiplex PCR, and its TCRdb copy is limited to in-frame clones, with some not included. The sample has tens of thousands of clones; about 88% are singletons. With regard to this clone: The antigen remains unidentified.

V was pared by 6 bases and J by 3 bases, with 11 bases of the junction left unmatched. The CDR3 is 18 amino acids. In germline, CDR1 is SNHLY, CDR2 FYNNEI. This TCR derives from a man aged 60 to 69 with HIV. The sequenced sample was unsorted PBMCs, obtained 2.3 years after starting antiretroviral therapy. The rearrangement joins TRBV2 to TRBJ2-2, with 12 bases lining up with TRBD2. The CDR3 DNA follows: TGTGCCAGCAGCCACACTAGCGGGAGGTCAGTCGACACCGGGGAGCTGTTTTTT. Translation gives CASSHTSGRSVDTGELFF.